These 25 T cell receptor beta chains were sequenced from one sample in a study of PD-1 blockade in classical Hodgkin lymphoma. TCRdb keeps only in-frame clones here, not all; method: immunoSEQ multiplex PCR. The sample lists tens of thousands of clones; around 80% were seen once. Each patient's relapse followed autologous stem cell transplantation, and brentuximab vedotin exposure varied. The starting material was peripheral blood mononuclear cells (PBMCs), obtained before the second cycle of nivolumab. Every receptor here comes from a human donor with classical Hodgkin lymphoma.

This chain connects TRBV14 to TRBJ1-5, with TRBD1 matching 7 bases. The junction had 11 bases not matched to a gene; V was cut back by 2 bases and J by 1 base. The CDR3 runs 18 residues. Germline CDR1 SGHDN, CDR2 FVKESK. The CDR3 coding sequence is TGTGCCAGCAGCCAAACTTCCAGGGGGGGTGCCAGCAATCAGCCCCAGCATTTT. It codes for CASSQTSRGGASNQPQHF.

The rearrangement joins TRBV9 to TRBJ1-6, with D unresolved. The germline gives CDR1 SGDLS, CDR2 YYNGEE. V was pared by 0 bases and J by 7 bases, with 11 bases between. The CDR3 extends over 15 amino acids. The CDR3 region is CASSVVPGGNSPLHF. CDR3 coding DNA: TGTGCCAGCAGCGTAGTCCCAGGTGGAAATTCACCCCTCCACTTT.

The rearrangement links TRBV21-1 to TRBJ1-6. TRBV21-1 is a pseudogene. The CDR3 covers 13 residues. The CDR3 sequence is CASSKEGGSPLHF. The CDR3 bases are TGTGCCAGCAGCAAAGAGGGAGGCTCACCCCTCCACTTT.

This chain links TRBV27 with TRBJ2-1, with no clear D. This CDR3 is 16 amino acids long. Trimming cost V 2 bases and J 7 bases, with 18 bases left between them. Per the germline V gene, CDR1 is MNHEY and CDR2 is SMNVEV (reference sequence). This CDR3 is CASSLKAPDLGNEQFF. The CDR3 DNA follows: TGTGCCAGCAGTTTAAAGGCCCCAGATTTGGGTAATGAGCAGTTCTTC.

This chain joins TRBV7-9 and TRBJ2-7, with unresolved D. V was cut by 4 bases and J by 6 bases, with 16 bases left in between. Germline CDR1 is SEHNR and CDR2 is FQNEAQ (reference sequence). The CDR3 length is 14 residues. This CDR3 reads CASSSPPTPSEQYF. DNA for the CDR3: TGTGCCAGCAGCTCGCCGCCTACACCCTCCGAGCAGTACTTC.

V usage is TRBV2 and J usage is TRBJ2-7; tentative D call: TRBD1 (6 bases). Trimming stripped 2 bases from V and 5 bases from J, with 13 bases between. The CDR3 totals 14 residues. Germline V gene sequence: CDR1 SNHLY, CDR2 FYNNEI. CDR3: CASSERRTENEQYF. The CDR3 bases are TGTGCCAGCAGTGAAAGGCGGACAGAAAACGAGCAGTACTTC.

The chain uses TRBV6-5 and TRBJ1-5; the D is unclear. The ends were cut back, 0 bases at V and 4 bases at J, with 7 bases in the middle. The CDR3 sequence is 14 residues long. Germline V gene lookup returns CDR1 MNHEY and CDR2 SVGAGI. This CDR3 reads CASSYSKRNQPQHF. CDR3 DNA: TGTGCCAGCAGTTACTCGAAACGAAATCAGCCCCAGCATTTT.

This chain joins TRBV11-2 and TRBJ1-1; 8 bases align to TRBD1. J lost 2 bases, V lost 5 bases, and 10 bases had no gene match. In germline, CDR1 is SGHAT, CDR2 FQNNGV. The CDR3 length is 16 residues. CDR3 DNA sequence: TGTGCCAGCAGCCTCGCCCGGACAGGGTTTAACACTGAAGCTTTCTTT. This encodes CASSLARTGFNTEAFF.

This chain connects TRBV19 to TRBJ1-1, with D perhaps TRBD1 (5 bases). This CDR3 has 14 residues. CDR1 and CDR2 from the germline V gene are LNHDA and SQIVND (reference sequence). V gave up 9 bases and J gave up 0 bases, with 14 bases separating them. In DNA, the CDR3 is TGTGCCAGCCGGGACCGTGAGATGAACACTGAAGCTTTCTTT. Translating gives CASRDREMNTEAFF.

The chain links TRBV6-1 to TRBJ2-7; TRBD2 is a possible D gene (7 bases). Germline CDR1 reads MNHNS; CDR2 reads SASEGT. This CDR3 comprises 13 residues. V lost 1 base, J lost 8 bases, and 12 bases lay in between. CDR3 sequence: CASSEEGGAKQYF. In nucleotides, the CDR3 is TGTGCCAGCAGTGAAGAAGGGGGGGCAAAGCAGTACTTC.

This clone was counted between two and nine times. This sequence joins TRBV27 and TRBJ1-1; weak D call: TRBD1 (6 bases). Trimming removed 7 bases at V and 4 bases at J, with 16 bases between. Germline CDR1 is MNHEY and CDR2 is SMNVEV (reference sequence). The CDR3 is 14 residues long. DNA for the CDR3: TGTGCCAGCATCCTAGGCAGGGGAAGCACTGAAGCTTTCTTT. Translated, it gives CASILGRGSTEAFF.

The gene calls are TRBV2 and TRBJ1-5, with 7 bases lining up with TRBD1. J was trimmed by 2 bases and V by 6 bases; bases with no gene match: 7. CDR3 length: 15 amino acids. From germline, CDR1 is SNHLY and CDR2 FYNNEI. The CDR3 coding sequence is TGTGCCAGCAGGTGGGCAGGGGGGCGCAATCAGCCCCAGCATTTT. It codes for CASRWAGGRNQPQHF.

The chain couples TRBV10-2 to TRBJ1-6; D gene unclear. Germline assignment: CDR1 WSHSY and CDR2 SAAADI. Trimming removed 1 base from V and 10 bases from J, with 8 bases in between. The CDR3 consists of 13 residues. The CDR3 DNA follows: TGCGCCAGCAGTGAGTATGACCGCTCACCCCTCCACTTT. This gives the protein CASSEYDRSPLHF.

The chain couples TRBV6-1 to TRBJ2-2, with a weak D call TRBD1 (6 bases). CDR1 and CDR2 (germline): MNHNS, SASEGT. V was cut by 6 bases and J by 6 bases, with 17 bases left in between. The CDR3 has 15 residues. The CDR3 DNA follows: TGTGCCAGCAGGGTGACAGGTCGATCGGCCGGGGAGCTGTTTTTT. Translation: CASRVTGRSAGELFF.

The genes are TRBV7-6 and TRBJ1-1; possibly TRBD1 for D (5 bases). The germline V gene encodes CDR1 SGHVS and CDR2 FNYEAQ. This CDR3 region has 13 residues. V was cut by 5 bases and J by 2 bases, with 9 bases left in between. The CDR3 sequence: CASSRDGNTEAFF. For the CDR3, the DNA is TGTGCCAGCAGCCGGGACGGCAACACTGAAGCTTTCTTT.

This chain connects TRBV5-6 to TRBJ1-5; no clear D gene. The CDR3 has 15 amino acids. Germline loops: CDR1 SGHDT, CDR2 YYEEEE. Trimming cost V 0 bases and J 1 base, with 8 bases left between them. For the CDR3, the DNA is TGTGCCAGCAGCTTGGGGGGAGTAAGCAATCAGCCCCAGCATTTT. Amino acids: CASSLGGVSNQPQHF.

The genes are TRBV6-5 and TRBJ1-1; possibly TRBD1 for D (5 bases). The CDR3 totals 14 residues. Deletions cut 2 bases from V and 6 bases from J, with 13 bases between. Germline lookup yields CDR1 MNHEY and CDR2 SVGAGI. This chain's CDR3 is CASSYHLGDPEAFF. CDR3 sequence (DNA): TGTGCCAGCAGTTACCACCTAGGGGACCCTGAAGCTTTCTTT.

This clone was recorded only once. V and J are TRBV2 and TRBJ1-1; weak D call: TRBD1 (5 bases). V gave up 2 bases and J gave up 0 bases, with 10 bases separating them. The CDR3 extends over 15 amino acids. Looked up from germline, CDR1 is SNHLY and CDR2 is FYNNEI. CDR3 region: CASSERGIMNTEAFF. The CDR3 DNA is TGTGCCAGCAGTGAACGGGGGATCATGAACACTGAAGCTTTCTTT. The full variable domain, in which reference TRBV2 and TRBJ1-1 provide the parts outside the CDR3, is EPEVTQTPSHQVTQMGQEVILRCVPISNHLYFYWYRQILGQKVEFLVSFYNNEISEKSEIFDDQFSVERPDGSNFTLKIRSTKLEDSAMYFCASSERGIMNTEAFFGQGTRLTVV.

CDR3 amino acids: CAWEDRELYAFF. For the CDR3, the DNA is TGTGCCTGGGAGGACAGGGAACTTTATGCTTTCTTT. This chain joins TRBV30 and TRBJ1-1; TRBD1 aligns across 8 bases. With 5 bases clipped from V and 11 bases from J, the junction kept 10 bases outside the gene matches. The CDR3 is 12 residues long. Germline assignment: CDR1 GTSNPN and CDR2 SVGIG (reference sequence).

The chain uses TRBV7-9 and TRBJ1-1, with D perhaps matching TRBD1 (5 bases). Trimming pared 3 bases from V and 1 base from J, leaving 6 bases between. CDR1 and CDR2 (germline): SEHNR, FQNEAQ (reference sequence). This CDR3 region has 13 residues. The CDR3 region has the DNA TGTGCCAGCAGCTTCCAGGGGAACACTGAAGCTTTCTTT. This sequence encodes CASSFQGNTEAFF.

This clone was recorded a few times. V usage is TRBV9 and J usage is TRBJ2-3, with D maybe TRBD2 (6 bases). Germline V gene data show CDR1 as SGDLS and CDR2 as YYNGEE. Between the trimmed V and J ends, which lost 0 bases and 4 bases, there was a span of 9 bases. The CDR3 sequence is 14 residues long. CDR3 bases: TGTGCCAGCAGCGTAGCGGGGGAATCAGATACGCAGTATTTT. Translated, it gives CASSVAGESDTQYF.

V usage is TRBV7-9 and J usage is TRBJ2-7; possibly TRBD1 for D (6 bases). V lost 1 base and J lost 4, with 14 bases in between. This CDR3 is 15 amino acids long. Germline V gene lookup returns CDR1 SEHNR and CDR2 FQNEAQ (reference sequence). This CDR3 is CASSLVTGSRYEQYF. As DNA, the CDR3 is TGTGCCAGCAGCTTAGTCACAGGGTCAAGGTACGAGCAGTACTTC. The entire variable domain, with the rest obtained from reference TRBV7-9 and TRBJ2-7, is as follows: DTGVSQNPRHKITKRGQNVTFRCDPISEHNRLYWYRQTLGQGPEFLTYFQNEAQLEKSRLLSDRFSAERPKGSFSTLEIQRTEQGDSAMYLCASSLVTGSRYEQYFGPGTRLTVT.

The chain carries TRBV6-5 and TRBJ2-1; TRBD2 matches 10 bases. CDR1 is MNHEY and CDR2 is SVGAGI in the germline V gene. This CDR3 is built from 15 residues. With V trimmed by 8 bases and J by 0 bases, 4 bases remained unmatched. CDR3 coding DNA: TGTGCCAGCGGACTAGCGGCAAGCTCCTACAATGAGCAGTTCTTC. Its translation: CASGLAASSYNEQFF.

The rearrangement uses TRBV5-5 and TRBJ1-1; weak D call: TRBD1 (5 bases). The V and J ends lost 0 bases and 11 bases respectively, with 14 bases between them. The CDR3 contains 13 residues. Per germline, CDR1 SGHKS and CDR2 YYEKEE (reference sequence). The CDR3 loop reads CASSLGQISEAFF. CDR3 bases: TGTGCCAGCAGCTTGGGACAGATCTCGGAGGCTTTCTTT.

This clone was recorded only once. This rearrangement joins TRBV5-1 to TRBJ2-1; D may be TRBD1 (6 bases). Germline CDR1 is SGHRS and CDR2 is YFSETQ. The CDR3 runs 14 residues. V shed 4 bases and J shed 4 bases, with 12 bases lying between them. CDR3 nucleotide sequence: TGCGCCAGCAGCGTCCGGGACACTTACAATGAGCAGTTCTTC. Translated: CASSVRDTYNEQFF. The variable domain in full, with the rest retrieved from reference TRBV5-1 and TRBJ2-1, is KAGVTQTPRYLIKTRGQQVTLSCSPISGHRSVSWYQQTPGQGLQFLFEYFSETQRNKGNFPGRFSGRQFSNSRSEMNVSTLELGDSALYLCASSVRDTYNEQFFGPGTRLTVL.